The clone carrying this T cell receptor (beta chain) has just a few counts. Antigen specificity is unknown. CDR3 length: 11 residues. CDR1 is MNHNS, CDR2 SASEGT, per germline. V was trimmed by 2 bases and J by 12 bases, leaving 8 bases between them. The data stem from a study of T cell repertoires in cytomegalovirus infection. Study summary: Both recently identified HLA-C-restricted and well-studied HLA-B-restricted CMV epitopes were used in the study. Evidence of both CMV infection and a matching HLA type came from public TCR beta signatures. Study-level results: Dominating the ex vivo response were HLA-C-restricted CMV-specific TCR beta clonotypes. Frequencies of public TCR beta families were cumulated, and this identified carriers of CMV plus the relevant HLA.

TCRdb processed the reads anew with MiXCR; each CDR3 protein has one entry. The sample comprises tens of thousands of distinct CDR3 sequences, about half of which are singletons, and 85% to 95% rests with the top ten. The specimen comprised CD8+ T cells from cultured PBMCs, sampled from culture after CMV antigen stimulation. The chain employs TRBV6-1 and TRBJ2-1; D might be TRBD1 (5 bases). The TCR sequence derives from a human donor in good health (CMV status not recorded). Some clones in this sample may be carry-over from other donors' samples. The CDR3 coding sequence is TGTGCCAGCAGTGAAAGGGGTACGCAGTTCTTC. As protein: CASSERGTQFF.